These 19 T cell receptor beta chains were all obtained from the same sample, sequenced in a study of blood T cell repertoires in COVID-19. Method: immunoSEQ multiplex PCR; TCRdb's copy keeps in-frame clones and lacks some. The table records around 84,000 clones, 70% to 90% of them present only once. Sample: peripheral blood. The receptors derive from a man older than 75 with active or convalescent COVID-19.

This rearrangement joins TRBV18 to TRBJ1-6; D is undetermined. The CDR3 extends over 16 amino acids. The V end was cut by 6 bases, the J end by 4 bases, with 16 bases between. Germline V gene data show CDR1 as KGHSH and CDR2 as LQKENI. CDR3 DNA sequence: TGTGCCAGCTCCCCCAGTTCGACGGAGTATAATTCACCCCTCCACTTT. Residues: CASSPSSTEYNSPLHF.

CDR3 sequence: CASSKRSTNEKLFF. The CDR3 nucleotides read TGTGCCAGTAGTAAGAGGTCAACTAATGAAAAACTGTTTTTT. The V gene is TRBV19, the J gene TRBJ1-4; D is undetermined. CDR3 length equals 14 residues. Germline V gives CDR1 LNHDA, CDR2 SQIVND (reference sequence). V lost 4 bases to trimming and J lost 0 bases, with 6 bases between them.

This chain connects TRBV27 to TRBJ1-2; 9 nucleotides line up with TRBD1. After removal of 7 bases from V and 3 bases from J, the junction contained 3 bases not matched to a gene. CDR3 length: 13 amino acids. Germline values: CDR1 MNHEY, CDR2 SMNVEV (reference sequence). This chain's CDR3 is CASTGQGHYGYTF. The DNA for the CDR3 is TGTGCCAGCACCGGACAGGGGCACTATGGCTACACCTTC.

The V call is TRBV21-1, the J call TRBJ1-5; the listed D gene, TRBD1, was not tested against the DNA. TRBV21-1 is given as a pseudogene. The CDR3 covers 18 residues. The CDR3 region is CASSKPKTAGQNHQPQHF. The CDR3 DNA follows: TGTGCCAGCAGCAAACCGAAGACCGCGGGACAGAATCATCAGCCCCAGCATTTT.

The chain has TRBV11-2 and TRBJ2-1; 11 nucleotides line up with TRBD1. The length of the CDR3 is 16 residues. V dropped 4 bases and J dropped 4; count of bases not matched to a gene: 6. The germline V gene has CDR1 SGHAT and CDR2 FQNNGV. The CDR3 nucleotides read TGTGCCAGCAGCTCTACCGGGACAGGGGGATACAATGAGCAGTTCTTC. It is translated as CASSSTGTGGYNEQFF.

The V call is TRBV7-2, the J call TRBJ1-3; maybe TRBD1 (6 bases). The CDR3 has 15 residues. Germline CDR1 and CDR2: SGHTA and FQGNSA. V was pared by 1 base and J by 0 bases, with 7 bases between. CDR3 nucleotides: TGTGCCAGCAGCTTAGAACAGGGCTCTGGAAACACCATATATTTT. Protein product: CASSLEQGSGNTIYF.

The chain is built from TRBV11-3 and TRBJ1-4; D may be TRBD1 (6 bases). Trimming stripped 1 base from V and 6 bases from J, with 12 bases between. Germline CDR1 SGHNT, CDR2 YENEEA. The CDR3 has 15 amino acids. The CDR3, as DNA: TGTGCCAGCAGCTTAGGGAACAGGGACCATGAAAAACTGTTTTTT. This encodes CASSLGNRDHEKLFF.

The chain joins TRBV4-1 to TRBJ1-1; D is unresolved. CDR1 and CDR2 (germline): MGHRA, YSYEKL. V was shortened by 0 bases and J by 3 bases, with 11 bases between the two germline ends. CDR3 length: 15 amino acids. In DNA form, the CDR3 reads TGCGCCAGCAGCCAAGATCGGCGGTGGGACACTGAAGCTTTCTTT. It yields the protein CASSQDRRWDTEAFF.

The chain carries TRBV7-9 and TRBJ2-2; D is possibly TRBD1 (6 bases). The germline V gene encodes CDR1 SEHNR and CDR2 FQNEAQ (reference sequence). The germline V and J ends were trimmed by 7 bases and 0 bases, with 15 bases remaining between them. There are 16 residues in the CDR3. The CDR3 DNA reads TGTGCCAGCACCCGAAAAGGACAGCCGAACACCGGGGAGCTGTTTTTT. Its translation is CASTRKGQPNTGELFF.

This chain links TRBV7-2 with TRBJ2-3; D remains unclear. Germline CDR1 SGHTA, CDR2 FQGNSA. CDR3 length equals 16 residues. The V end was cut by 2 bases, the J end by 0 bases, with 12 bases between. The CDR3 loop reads CASSLNINPSTDTQYF. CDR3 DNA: TGTGCCAGCAGCTTAAACATTAACCCTAGCACAGATACGCAGTATTTT.

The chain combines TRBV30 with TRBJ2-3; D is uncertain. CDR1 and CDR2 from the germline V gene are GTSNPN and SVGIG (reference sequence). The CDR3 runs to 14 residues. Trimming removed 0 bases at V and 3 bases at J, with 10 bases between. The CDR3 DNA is TGTGCCTGGAGTGTTCAGGTCGATACAGATACGCAGTATTTT. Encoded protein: CAWSVQVDTDTQYF.

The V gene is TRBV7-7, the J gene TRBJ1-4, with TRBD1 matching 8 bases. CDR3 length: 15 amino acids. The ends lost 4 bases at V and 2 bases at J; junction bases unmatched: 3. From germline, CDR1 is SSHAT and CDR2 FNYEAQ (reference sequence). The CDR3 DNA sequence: TGTGCCAGCAGCTCCGGACAGGGCACTAATGAAAAACTGTTTTTT. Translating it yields CASSSGQGTNEKLFF.

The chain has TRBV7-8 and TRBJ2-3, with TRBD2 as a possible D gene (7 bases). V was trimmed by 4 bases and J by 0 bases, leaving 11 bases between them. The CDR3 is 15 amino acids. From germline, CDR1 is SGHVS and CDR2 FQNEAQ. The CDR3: CASSWGGASTDTQYF. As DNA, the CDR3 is TGTGCCAGCAGCTGGGGGGGCGCAAGCACAGATACGCAGTATTTT.

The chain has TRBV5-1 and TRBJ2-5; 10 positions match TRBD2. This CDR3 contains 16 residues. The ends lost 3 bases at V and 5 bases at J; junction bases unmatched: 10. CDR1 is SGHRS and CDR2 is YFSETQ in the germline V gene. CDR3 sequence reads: CASSWSGGAIEETQYF. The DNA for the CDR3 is TGCGCCAGCAGCTGGAGCGGGGGGGCGATAGAGGAGACCCAGTACTTC.

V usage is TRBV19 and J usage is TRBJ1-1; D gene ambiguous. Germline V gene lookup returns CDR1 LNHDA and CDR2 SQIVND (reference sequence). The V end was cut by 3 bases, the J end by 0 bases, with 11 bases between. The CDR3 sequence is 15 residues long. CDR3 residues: CASSIFGQMNTEAFF. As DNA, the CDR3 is TGTGCCAGTAGTATCTTTGGGCAGATGAACACTGAAGCTTTCTTT.

The CDR3 nucleotides read TGTGCCAGCTCGCTCGGACAGGGCTCCTACAATGAGCAGTTCTTC. It encodes CASSLGQGSYNEQFF. This rearrangement joins TRBV18 to TRBJ2-1; the match to TRBD1 covers 8 bases. CDR3 length: 15 residues. Losses at the gene ends were 6 bases for V and 0 bases for J; bases not matched to a gene: 4. The germline CDR1 and CDR2 sequences are KGHSH and LQKENI.

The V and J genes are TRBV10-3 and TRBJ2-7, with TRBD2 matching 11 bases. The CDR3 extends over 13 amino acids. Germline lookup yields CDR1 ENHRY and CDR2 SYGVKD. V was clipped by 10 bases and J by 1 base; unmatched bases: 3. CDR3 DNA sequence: TGTGCCACTGGGACTAGCGGTTCCTACGAGCAGTACGTC. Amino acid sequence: CATGTSGSYEQYV.

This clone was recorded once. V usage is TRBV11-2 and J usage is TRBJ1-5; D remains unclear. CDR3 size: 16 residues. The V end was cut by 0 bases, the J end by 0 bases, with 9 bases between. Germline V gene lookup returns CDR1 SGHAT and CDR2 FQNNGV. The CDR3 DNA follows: TGTGCCAGCAGCTTAGATACGGTTAATAGCAATCAGCCCCAGCATTTT. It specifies CASSLDTVNSNQPQHF. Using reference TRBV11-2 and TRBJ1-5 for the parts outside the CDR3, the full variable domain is EAGVAQSPRYKIIEKRQSVAFWCNPISGHATLYWYQQILGQGPKLLIQFQNNGVVDDSQLPKDRFSAERLKGVDSTLKIQPAKLEDSAVYLCASSLDTVNSNQPQHFGDGTRLSIL.

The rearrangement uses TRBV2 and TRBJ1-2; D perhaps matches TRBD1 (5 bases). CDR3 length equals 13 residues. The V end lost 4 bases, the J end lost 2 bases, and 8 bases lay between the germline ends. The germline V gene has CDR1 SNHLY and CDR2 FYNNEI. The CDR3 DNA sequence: TGTGCCAGCAGTGCGACAGAGAACTATGGCTACACCTTC. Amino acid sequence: CASSATENYGYTF.